The rows below give T cell receptor beta chains drawn from one sample of a study of radiation and T cells in renal cell carcinoma. The assay was immunoSEQ multiplex PCR, and TCRdb's table has in-frame clones only and misses some. The sample includes about 22,000 clones, more than 40% of them seen just once. Sequencing used tumor tissue, obtained from a patient whose treatment included radiotherapy and nephrectomy. These receptors came from a woman aged 45-65 years with renal cell carcinoma. Both conserved end residues are part of each CDR3. The D gene is left open where the match is weak. The listing skips clone size in some rows; elsewhere it reads once, few, many or a size class.

J: TRBJ2-7; V: TRBV6-1; D: .; size: .; DNA: TGTGCCAGCAGTGAAATTACCGCCTCCTACGAGCAGTACTTC; CDR3: CASSEITASYEQYF
J: TRBJ1-2; V: TRBV9; D: .; size: .; DNA: TGTGCCAGCAGCGTAGCGAGAGACAATGCTAACTATGGCTACACCTTC; CDR3: CASSVARDNANYGYTF
J: TRBJ1-4; V: TRBV7-9; D: TRBD1; size: .; DNA: TGTGCCAGCAGCTTCACGGGACAGACGAATGAAAAACTGTTTTTT; CDR3: CASSFTGQTNEKLFF
J: TRBJ1-5; V: TRBV30; D: .; size: few; DNA: TGTGCCTGGAGTGTATCGGGGAGAGGCAGGCAGCCCCAGCATTTT; CDR3: CAWSVSGRGRQPQHF
J: TRBJ2-7; V: TRBV6-5; D: TRBD1; size: .; DNA: TGTGCCAGCACCCCGGGACAGGGGGTCTACGAGCAGTACTTC; CDR3: CASTPGQGVYEQYF
J: TRBJ1-2; V: TRBV5-1; D: .; size: .; DNA: TGCGCCAGCAGCTTGGGCCCTGTGGGGGCTGGGTATGGCTACACCTTC; CDR3: CASSLGPVGAGYGYTF
J: TRBJ2-5; V: TRBV5-1; D: .; size: .; DNA: TGCGCCAGCAGCTTCGCTAGCGAGGAGACCCAGTACTTC; CDR3: CASSFASEETQYF
J: TRBJ2-2; V: TRBV14; D: .; size: once; DNA: TGTGCCAGCAGCCAAGAGCGGACCGGGGAGCTGTTTTTT; CDR3: CASSQERTGELFF
J: TRBJ1-1; V: TRBV6-1; D: .; size: .; DNA: TGTGCCAGCAGTCTTAGTGAGAACACTGAAGCTTTCTTT; CDR3: CASSLSENTEAFF
J: TRBJ2-5; V: TRBV18; D: TRBD1; size: .; DNA: TGTGCCAGCTCACCTACGGACAGGCTAGAGACCCAGTACTTC; CDR3: CASSPTDRLETQYF
J: TRBJ2-1; V: TRBV6-1; D: TRBD1; size: few; DNA: TGTGCCAGCAGTGAAAGGAACAGGGGAGACAATGAGCAGTTCTTC; CDR3: CASSERNRGDNEQFF
J: TRBJ2-5; V: TRBV29-1; D: TRBD1; size: few; DNA: TGCAGCGTTGAAGAGGCTGGGGGGGACAGGGAAAAAAACCAAGAGACCCAGTACTTC; CDR3: CSVEEAGGDREKNQETQYF
J: TRBJ1-2; V: TRBV2; D: .; size: few; DNA: TGTGCCAGCAGTGAGCCGGATTATGGCTACACCTTC; CDR3: CASSEPDYGYTF
J: TRBJ1-3; V: TRBV7-9; D: TRBD1; size: once; DNA: TGTGCCAGCAGCCTCAACAGGGGTGGAAACACCATATATTTT; CDR3: CASSLNRGGNTIYF
J: TRBJ2-3; V: TRBV6-6; D: .; size: .; DNA: TGTGCCAGCATTTTTTCCATGGACACAGATACGCAGTATTTT; CDR3: CASIFSMDTDTQYF
J: TRBJ2-1; V: TRBV5-5; D: TRBD2; size: .; DNA: TGTGCCAGCAGCCACCGACTAGCGGGGCACCCAAATGAGCAGTTCTTC; CDR3: CASSHRLAGHPNEQFF
J: TRBJ1-2; V: TRBV5-8; D: .; size: .; DNA: TGTGCCATCCGGACATCCTATGGCTACACCTTC; CDR3: CAIRTSYGYTF
J: TRBJ1-2; V: TRBV5-6; D: TRBD1; size: .; DNA: TGTGCCAGCAGCATGACAGGGGATGGCTACACCTTC; CDR3: CASSMTGDGYTF
J: TRBJ2-2; V: TRBV11-2; D: TRBD1; size: few; DNA: TGTGCCAGCAGCTCGGACAGGGCAGTCACCGGGGAGCTGTTTTTT; CDR3: CASSSDRAVTGELFF
J: TRBJ1-5; V: TRBV7-8; D: .; size: few; DNA: TGTGCCAGCACCCCGGACCGAAATCAGCCCCAGCATTTT; CDR3: CASTPDRNQPQHF
J: TRBJ1-4; V: TRBV7-9; D: .; size: few; DNA: TGTGCCAGCAGTGGATCCCGGGAAAAACTGTTTTTT; CDR3: CASSGSREKLFF
J: TRBJ1-2; V: TRBV27; D: .; size: .; DNA: TGTGCCAGCAGTTCTCGGCGGGCAGGGAACTATGGCTACACCTTC; CDR3: CASSSRRAGNYGYTF